These T cell receptor beta chains were read from a single sample in a study of blood T cell repertoires in COVID-19. TCRdb keeps only in-frame clones here, not all; method: immunoSEQ multiplex PCR. The sample records more than 400,000 clones, around 85% being singletons. Material for sequencing was peripheral blood. The receptor set was obtained from a human donor in a cohort sampled during active COVID-19. CDR3s include the opening cysteine and the closing phenylalanine or tryptophan. The D gene is left open where the match is weak. Only some rows state a clone size, as once, few, many or a class for expanded clones.

>NA|TRBJ2-1|TRBV11-3|NA
TGTGCCAGCGGAGGAGGCTACAATGAGCAGTTCTTC
CASGGGYNEQFF
>NA|TRBJ2-4|TRBV7-2|NA
TGTGCCAGCAGCTTGAGTAGCATTCAGTACTTC
CASSLSSIQYF
>NA|TRBJ1-2|TRBV28|NA
TGTGCCAGCAGGGACGGGATGAACTATGGCTACACCTTC
CASRDGMNYGYTF
>TRBD1|TRBJ1-2|TRBV9|NA
TGTGCCAGCGCGGCTGGACAGGGAAACTATGGCTACACCTTC
CASAAGQGNYGYTF
>TRBD1|TRBJ1-5|TRBV30|NA
TGTGCCTGGAGGGGACAGGGGGCCTCTTGGCCCCAGCATTTT
CAWRGQGASWPQHF
>TRBD1|TRBJ1-2|TRBV5-1|NA
TGCGCCAGCAGCGAGACAGGGGGGTACACCTTC
CASSETGGYTF
>TRBD1|TRBJ1-1|TRBV5-1|NA
TGCGCCAGCAGCCACGGGACAGACGCTTTCTTT
CASSHGTDAFF
>NA|TRBJ2-5|TRBV9|NA
TGTGCCAGCAGCGAGGGAGGAGAGACCCAGTACTTC
CASSEGGETQYF
>TRBD2|TRBJ2-1|TRBV5-4|NA
TGTGCCAGCAGCTTGACCCTAGCGGACAATGAGCAGTTCTTC
CASSLTLADNEQFF
>NA|TRBJ1-6|TRBV7-3|NA
TGTGCCAGCAGCTTAAGTCACTGGAGCAATTCACCCCTCCACTTT
CASSLSHWSNSPLHF
>TRBD1|TRBJ2-1|TRBV28|NA
TGTGCCAGCAGAAGAGGTGGGACAGGGCAGGGCAATGAGCAGTTCTTC
CASRRGGTGQGNEQFF
>NA|TRBJ2-3|TRBV5-1|NA
TGCGCCAGCAGTAGAGAGGGAACAGATACGCAGTATTTT
CASSREGTDTQYF
>NA|TRBJ1-1|TRBV12-5|NA
TGTGCTAGTGGTCTCAGACAGTATGGCGAAGCTTTCTTT
CASGLRQYGEAFF
>TRBD2|TRBJ2-3|TRBV24-1|NA
TGTGCCACCAGTCTCTCACTAGCGAGCACAGATACGCAGTATTTT
CATSLSLASTDTQYF
>NA|TRBJ1-1|TRBV4-3|NA
TGCGCCAGCAGCCAAGATGCCTTGGGGGGCACTGAAGCTTTCTTT
CASSQDALGGTEAFF
>TRBD1|TRBJ1-5|TRBV27|NA
TGTGCCAGCAGTTCGGACAGGGGGCGCGGTCAGCCCCAGCATTTT
CASSSDRGRGQPQHF
>TRBD2|TRBJ2-5|TRBV7-2|NA
TGTGCCAGCAGCCCGGGACTAGCGGGAAGGGAGACCCAGTACTTC
CASSPGLAGRETQYF
>NA|TRBJ1-1|TRBV7-2|NA
TGTGCCAGCAGCTTTCGCCCGGGGTCTGGCACTGAAGCTTTCTTT
CASSFRPGSGTEAFF
>TRBD1|TRBJ1-4|TRBV19|NA
TGTGCCAGTAGTATGACAGGGCGGAATGAAAAACTGTTTTTT
CASSMTGRNEKLFF
>NA|TRBJ2-7|TRBV3-1/TRBV3-2|NA
TGTGCCAGCAGCCAAGTCCCCGAGGTCCACGAGCAGTACTTC
CASSQVPEVHEQYF
>TRBD1|TRBJ1-1|TRBV18|NA
TGTGCCAGCTCACCCGGTCTGACAGGGGGCTGGGGGACTGAAGCTTTCTTT
CASSPGLTGGWGTEAFF
>TRBD2|TRBJ2-7|TRBV19|NA
TGTGCCAGTAGTACCCGGACTAGCGGGAGGTCTTACGAGCAGTACTTC
CASSTRTSGRSYEQYF
>TRBD2|TRBJ2-3|TRBV3-1/TRBV3-2|NA
TGTGCCAGCAGCCATGAAGGGACTAGAACAGATACGCAGTATTTT
CASSHEGTRTDTQYF
>NA|TRBJ1-5|TRBV6-5|NA
TGTGCCAGCAGTTACTCGGGACTCAATCAGCCCCAGCATTTT
CASSYSGLNQPQHF
>NA|TRBJ2-1|TRBV29-1|NA
TGCAGCGTTTTTCAGCGTGGCTATGAGCAGTTCTTC
CSVFQRGYEQFF
>NA|TRBJ1-1|TRBV15|NA
TGTGCCACCAGCAGAGATCATGGGGCAGGTGTGAACACTGAAGCTTTCTTT
CATSRDHGAGVNTEAFF
>TRBD1|TRBJ2-7|TRBV5-1|NA
TGCGCCAGCAGCTTGGGCCCGGGACAGGGGACCTACGAGCAGTACTTC
CASSLGPGQGTYEQYF
>NA|TRBJ2-7|TRBV3-1/TRBV3-2|NA
TGTGCCAGCAGCCTAAGAAATCGCTTCACTAAGTTCGAGCAGTACTTC
CASSLRNRFTKFEQYF
>NA|TRBJ2-1|TRBV28|NA
TGTGCCAGCAGTTTGAGCTCCCCTTCGGGAAATGAGCAGTTCTTC
CASSLSSPSGNEQFF
>NA|TRBJ2-5|TRBV21-1|once
TGTGCCAGCAGCAAAGTGGTGCGGGACAGGGGGTCAGAGACCCAGTACTTC
CASSKVVRDRGSETQYF
>TRBD1|TRBJ1-5|TRBV15|NA
TGTGCCACCAGCAGGGGAAGACAGGGCGGACAGCCCCAGCATTTT
CATSRGRQGGQPQHF
>TRBD2|TRBJ2-7|TRBV19|NA
TGTGCCAGTAGTCCTTCCCGGACTAGCGGGTCCTACGAGCAGTACTTC
CASSPSRTSGSYEQYF
>TRBD1|TRBJ1-5|TRBV6-5|few
TGTGCCAGCCGCCCTACCCAGGGGGCTAAACAGCCCCAGCATTTT
CASRPTQGAKQPQHF
>NA|TRBJ1-2|TRBV29-1|NA
TGCAGCGTGGAGACAGGACCATCCTATGGCTACACCTTC
CSVETGPSYGYTF
>NA|TRBJ1-2|TRBV30|NA
TGTGCCTGGAGTTCGGAGGGTAACTATGGCTACACCTTC
CAWSSEGNYGYTF
>NA|TRBJ1-1|TRBV28|NA
TGTGCCAGCAGTTTCTTGGGGAGAGAAAAAACTGAAGCTTTCTTT
CASSFLGREKTEAFF
>NA|TRBJ1-2|TRBV5-6|NA
TGTGCCAGCAGCTCCTTGCTTTCGGGGGAAAATACGGGCGGCTACACCTTC
CASSSLLSGENTGGYTF
>NA|TRBJ1-4|TRBV6-2/TRBV6-3|NA
TGTGCCAGCAGTTCCCAGACCCTGACAGTATTAGGCGGAAAACTGTTTTTT
CASSSQTLTVLGGKLFF
>TRBD2|TRBJ2-3|TRBV4-1|NA
TGCGCCAGCAGCAAACATCGGAGCGGGAGGGCGGCAGATACGCAGTATTTT
CASSKHRSGRAADTQYF
>TRBD1|TRBJ1-5|TRBV27|NA
TGTGCCAGCAGTTCGCCACAGGGGGCCCCCCGAGAATATAGCAATCAGCCCCAGCATTTT
CASSSPQGAPREYSNQPQHF
>NA|TRBJ1-1|TRBV4-3|NA
TGCGCCAGCAGCCAAGATAGGGGTATGAACACTGAAGCTTTCTTT
CASSQDRGMNTEAFF